The 7 T cell receptor beta chains below were found in one sample sequenced in a study of cytomegalovirus exposure and HLA in healthy donors. The PCR made use of 60 Vbeta and 13 Jbeta primers. Method: immunoSEQ multiplex PCR; TCRdb's copy keeps in-frame clones and lacks some. The profile shows around 140,000 clones, about 77% of them singletons. The specimen sequenced was PBMCs. Every receptor here comes from a male donor in good health and CMV-seronegative.

V is TRBV15 and J is TRBJ2-6; D is unclear. V gave up 0 bases and J gave up 1 base, with 7 bases separating them. The CDR3 is 16 amino acids. Germline V gene lookup returns CDR1 LNHNV and CDR2 YYDKDF (reference sequence). The CDR3 DNA reads as TGTGCCACCAGCAGAGATTGGAGATCTGGGGCCAACGTCCTGACTTTC. Translated: CATSRDWRSGANVLTF.

This clone was found a few times. This chain uses TRBV20-1 with TRBJ1-2; no clear D gene. Trimming took off 6 bases at V and 4 bases at J, with 9 bases between the two ends. Germline assignment: CDR1 DFQATT and CDR2 SNEGSKA (reference sequence). The CDR3 contains 11 residues. The CDR3 DNA reads as TGCAGTGCCGAGCCAATCTATGGCTACACCTTC. This encodes CSAEPIYGYTF.

The V gene is TRBV7-9, the J gene TRBJ2-7; 10 bases agree with TRBD2. This CDR3 region has 16 residues. V shed 4 bases and J 0 bases; nucleotides not matched to a gene: 6. Germline lookup yields CDR1 SEHNR and CDR2 FQNEAQ (reference sequence). Here the CDR3 reads CASSSAGTSDSYEQYF. CDR3 nucleotides: TGTGCCAGCAGCTCAGCCGGGACTAGCGACTCCTACGAGCAGTACTTC.

V and J are TRBV4-1 and TRBJ2-1; the D is unclear. Germline assignment: CDR1 MGHRA and CDR2 YSYEKL. Trimming removed 2 bases from V and 6 bases from J, with 5 bases in between. The CDR3 loop spans 12 amino acids. In DNA, the CDR3 is TGCGCCAGCAGCCAACGAGGCAATGAGCAGTTCTTC. Encoded protein: CASSQRGNEQFF.

The rearrangement joins TRBV11-2 to TRBJ1-2; 12 nucleotides agree with TRBD1. Germline CDR1 and CDR2: SGHAT and FQNNGV. This CDR3 has 15 residues. V was clipped by 5 bases and J by 6 bases; unmatched bases: 7. CDR3: CASSPRDRGRNGYTF. In DNA form, the CDR3 reads TGTGCCAGCAGCCCCAGGGACAGGGGGCGAAATGGCTACACCTTC.

This clone occurred a few times. The chain uses TRBV6-6 and TRBJ2-7, with a tentative D call TRBD1 (6 bases). CDR3 length: 13 amino acids. The V end lost 0 bases, the J end lost 3 bases, and 6 bases lay between the germline ends. Germline CDR1 and CDR2: MNHNY and SVGAGI (reference sequence). CDR3 coding DNA: TGTGCCAGCAGTTACTCGGACAGCTACGAGCAGTACTTC. Encoded protein: CASSYSDSYEQYF.

This sequence joins TRBV14 and TRBJ2-7, with 8 bases aligning to TRBD2. The germline gives CDR1 SGHDN, CDR2 FVKESK. V shed 5 bases, J shed 2 bases, and the junction held 5 bases outside the gene matches. The CDR3 covers 14 residues. CDR3 amino acids: CASSYGLATYEQYF. The CDR3, as DNA: TGTGCCAGCAGCTACGGACTAGCAACCTACGAGCAGTACTTC.